Listed below are T cell receptor beta chains from one sample, sequenced in a study of blood T cell repertoires in COVID-19. The data were produced by immunoSEQ multiplex PCR, yet TCRdb's version contains in-frame clones alone and is incomplete. The sample comprises 140,000 or so clones, 80% to 90% of which are singletons, and 8% to 13% rests with the top ten. Sequenced input: peripheral blood. The receptors here all came from a woman older than 75 with acute or convalescent COVID-19. Each CDR3 is given with its conserved first and last residue.

V gene: TRBV7-2; CDR3 protein: CASSQGQAQPQHF
V gene: TRBV7-3; CDR3 protein: CASSKTGGRETQYF
V gene: TRBV7-2; CDR3 protein: CASSSRTGGVHEQYF
V gene: TRBV5-1; CDR3 protein: CASHKGAPGELFF
V gene: TRBV29-1; CDR3 protein: CSVGSGLATDTQYF
V gene: TRBV7-2; CDR3 protein: CASSLWGLSNEQFF
V gene: TRBV5-1; CDR3 protein: CASSLQQGQYYEQYF
V gene: TRBV5-6; CDR3 protein: CASSLDRAGNTIYF
V gene: TRBV19; CDR3 protein: CASSRTRASSGNTIYF
V gene: TRBV9; CDR3 protein: CASSPRWGPNQPQHF
V gene: TRBV7-2; CDR3 protein: CASSSQAVSTDTQYF